The 9 T cell receptor beta chains below come from one sample, sequenced in a study of blood T cell repertoires in COVID-19. Profiled with immunoSEQ multiplex PCR; TCRdb holds only in-frame clones, not every one. The sample has roughly 300,000 clones, about 86% seen once. Specimen: PBMCs or T cells enriched from blood (not recorded which). The receptors were gathered from a woman aged 40 to 50 with acute COVID-19.

The chain has TRBV6-5 and TRBJ1-5; 7 nucleotides agree with TRBD1. V lost 6 bases to trimming and J lost 4 bases; unmatched junction nucleotides: 3. CDR3 size: 13 residues. Looked up from germline, CDR1 is MNHEY and CDR2 is SVGAGI. The CDR3 nucleotides are TGTGCCAGCAGGGACAGGCTGAATCAGCCCCAGCATTTT. This translates into CASRDRLNQPQHF.

The chain links TRBV19 to TRBJ2-1; the match to TRBD2 covers 12 bases. The germline gives CDR1 LNHDA, CDR2 SQIVND (reference sequence). CDR3 length: 14 amino acids. The V and J ends lost 7 bases and 10 bases, in that order; junction bases with no gene match: 8. The CDR3 DNA is TGTGCCAGTATGTCACTAGCGGGAGGCCGGGAGCAGTTCTTC. This codes for CASMSLAGGREQFF. The full variable domain, its missing parts supplied by reference TRBV19 and TRBJ2-1, is DGGITQSPKYLFRKEGQNVTLSCEQNLNHDAMYWYRQDPGQGLRLIYYSQIVNDFQKGDIAEGYSVSREKKESFPLTVTSAQKNPTAFYLCASMSLAGGREQFFGPGTRLTVL.

The rearrangement links TRBV4-1 to TRBJ2-7; 15 bases are shared with TRBD2. V was clipped by 0 bases and J by 2 bases; unmatched bases: 8. The CDR3 length is 19 residues. CDR1 MGHRA and CDR2 YSYEKL come from the germline V gene. CDR3 amino acids: CASSQDRGTSGRTTYEQYF. DNA of the CDR3: TGCGCCAGCAGCCAAGATCGGGGGACTAGCGGGAGGACAACCTACGAGCAGTACTTC.

The chain recombines TRBV12-3 or TRBV12-4 with TRBJ2-1; the match to TRBD1 covers 11 bases. This CDR3 has 13 residues. V gave up 8 bases and J gave up 5 bases; unmatched junction bases: 2. CDR3 loop: CASGGQGDNEQFF. The CDR3 DNA follows: TGTGCCAGCGGGGGACAGGGGGACAATGAGCAGTTCTTC.

This chain uses TRBV19 with TRBJ2-5, with 9 bases fitting TRBD1. This CDR3 contains 13 residues. Per the germline V gene, CDR1 is LNHDA and CDR2 is SQIVND (reference sequence). V shed 10 bases, J shed 5 bases, and the junction held 8 bases outside the gene matches. The CDR3 DNA reads TGTGCCACGGGACAGGGACGCTCGGAGACCCAGTACTTC. It yields the protein CATGQGRSETQYF.

The chain recombines TRBV7-3 with TRBJ2-5; 7 bases align to TRBD1. The V and J ends lost 3 bases and 3 bases, in that order; junction bases with no gene match: 7. Germline V CDR1 and CDR2: SGHTA, FQGTGA. The CDR3 is made up of 15 amino acids. The CDR3 here is CASSLSRDSKETQYF. The CDR3 DNA is TGTGCCAGCAGCTTGAGCCGGGACAGTAAAGAGACCCAGTACTTC.

This chain uses TRBV3-1 (or the pseudogene TRBV3-2) with TRBJ2-2, with unresolved D. The germline V gene has CDR1 LGHDT and CDR2 YNNKEL (reference sequence). The CDR3 totals 15 residues. V was pared by 3 bases and J by 8 bases, with 16 bases between. The CDR3 reads CASSQEIGSWGELFF. In DNA form, the CDR3 reads TGTGCCAGCAGCCAGGAGATTGGAAGTTGGGGGGAGCTGTTTTTT.

Remarks on this clone: At the DNA level, this CDR3 is encoded by other sequences in the same sample as well. V usage is TRBV18 and J usage is TRBJ1-1, with D perhaps matching TRBD1 (5 bases). The CDR3 is 13 amino acids. The V end lost 5 bases, the J end lost 0 bases, and 7 bases lay between the germline ends. CDR1 and CDR2 from the germline V gene are KGHSH and LQKENI. CDR3 DNA sequence: TGTGCCAGCTCAGACAGCTTGAACACTGAAGCTTTCTTT. Its protein is CASSDSLNTEAFF.

This clone has just one count. V and J are TRBV19 and TRBJ2-7; 9 nucleotides match TRBD1. CDR3 length: 15 amino acids. Germline trimming cut 7 bases from V and 2 bases from J; bases unmatched to any gene: 9. Germline lookup yields CDR1 LNHDA and CDR2 SQIVND (reference sequence). The CDR3 sequence is CASTDPGQGAYEQYF. Written as DNA, the CDR3 is TGTGCCAGTACCGACCCGGGACAGGGCGCCTACGAGCAGTACTTC.